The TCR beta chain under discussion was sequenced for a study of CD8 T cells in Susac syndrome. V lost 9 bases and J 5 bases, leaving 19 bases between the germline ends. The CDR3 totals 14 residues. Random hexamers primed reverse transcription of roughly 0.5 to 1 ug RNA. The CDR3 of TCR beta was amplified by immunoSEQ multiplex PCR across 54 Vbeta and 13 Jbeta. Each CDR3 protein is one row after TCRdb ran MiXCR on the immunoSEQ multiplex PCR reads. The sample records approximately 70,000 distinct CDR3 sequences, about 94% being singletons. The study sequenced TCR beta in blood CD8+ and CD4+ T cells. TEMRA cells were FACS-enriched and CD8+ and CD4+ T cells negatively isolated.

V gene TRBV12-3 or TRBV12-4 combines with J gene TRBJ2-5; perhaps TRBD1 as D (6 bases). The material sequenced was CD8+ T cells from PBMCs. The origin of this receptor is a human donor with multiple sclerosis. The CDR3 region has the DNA TGTGCCAGTGGTCGTAGTGCAGGGGAGGAGACCCAGTACTTC. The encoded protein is CASGRSAGEETQYF.